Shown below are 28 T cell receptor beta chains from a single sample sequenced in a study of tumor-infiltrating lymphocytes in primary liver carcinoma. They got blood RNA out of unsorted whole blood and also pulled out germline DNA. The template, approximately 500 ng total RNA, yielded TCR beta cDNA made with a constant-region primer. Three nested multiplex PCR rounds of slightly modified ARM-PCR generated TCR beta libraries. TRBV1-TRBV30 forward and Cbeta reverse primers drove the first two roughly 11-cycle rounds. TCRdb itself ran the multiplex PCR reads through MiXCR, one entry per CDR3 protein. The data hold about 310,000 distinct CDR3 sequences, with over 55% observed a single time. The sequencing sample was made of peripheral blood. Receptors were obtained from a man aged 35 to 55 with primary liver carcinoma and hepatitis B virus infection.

The CDR3 reads CASRNGRGQQYF. DNA of the CDR3: TGTGCCAGCAGGAACGGGCGGGGCCAGCAGTACTTC. This chain links TRBV6-2 or TRBV6-3 with TRBJ2-7; weak D call: TRBD2 (6 bases). Trimming stripped 6 bases from V and 8 bases from J, with 14 bases between. Germline V lookup: CDR1 MNHEY, CDR2 SVGEGT. The CDR3 consists of 12 residues.

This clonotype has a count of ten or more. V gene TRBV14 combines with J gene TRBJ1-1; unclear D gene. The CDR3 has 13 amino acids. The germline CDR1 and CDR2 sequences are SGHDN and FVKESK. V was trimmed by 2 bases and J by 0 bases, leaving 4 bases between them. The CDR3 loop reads CASSQTMNTEAFF. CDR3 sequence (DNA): TGTGCCAGCAGCCAAACGATGAACACTGAAGCTTTCTTT.

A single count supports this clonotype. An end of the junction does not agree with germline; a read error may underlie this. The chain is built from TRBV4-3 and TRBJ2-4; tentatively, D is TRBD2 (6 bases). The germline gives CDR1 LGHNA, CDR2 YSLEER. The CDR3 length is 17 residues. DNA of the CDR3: TGCGTCAGCAGCCGGGTACTAGCTGGAAGCACGGAAAACATTCAGTACTTC. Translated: CVSSRVLAGSTENIQYF.

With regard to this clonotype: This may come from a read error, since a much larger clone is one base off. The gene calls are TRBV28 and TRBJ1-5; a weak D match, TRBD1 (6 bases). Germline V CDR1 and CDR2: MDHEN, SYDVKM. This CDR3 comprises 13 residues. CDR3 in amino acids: CANSSPDSQPQHF. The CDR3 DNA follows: TGTGCCAACAGTTCGCCGGACAGCCAGCCCCAGCATTTT.

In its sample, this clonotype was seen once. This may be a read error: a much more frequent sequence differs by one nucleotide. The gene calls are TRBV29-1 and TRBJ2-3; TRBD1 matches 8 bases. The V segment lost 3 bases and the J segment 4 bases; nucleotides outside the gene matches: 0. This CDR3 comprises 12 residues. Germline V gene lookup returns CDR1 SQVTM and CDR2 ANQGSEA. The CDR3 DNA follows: TGCAGCGTTGAGACAGGGGCAGATACGCAGTATTTT. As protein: CSVETGADTQYF.

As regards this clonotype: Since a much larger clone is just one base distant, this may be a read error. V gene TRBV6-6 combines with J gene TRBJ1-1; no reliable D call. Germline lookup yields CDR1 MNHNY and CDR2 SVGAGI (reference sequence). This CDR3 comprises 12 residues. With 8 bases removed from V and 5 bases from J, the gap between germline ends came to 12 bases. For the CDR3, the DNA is TGTGCCAGCGAGGAGGGTGGGACTGAAGCTTTCTTT. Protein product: CASEEGGTEAFF.

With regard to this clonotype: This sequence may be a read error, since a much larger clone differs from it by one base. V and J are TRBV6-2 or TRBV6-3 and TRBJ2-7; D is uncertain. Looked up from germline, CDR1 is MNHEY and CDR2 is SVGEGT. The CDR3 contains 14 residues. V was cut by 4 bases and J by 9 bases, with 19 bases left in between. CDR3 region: CASSWSHLSHGQYF. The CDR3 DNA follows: TGTGCCAGCAGTTGGTCGCACCTTTCCCACGGGCAGTACTTC.

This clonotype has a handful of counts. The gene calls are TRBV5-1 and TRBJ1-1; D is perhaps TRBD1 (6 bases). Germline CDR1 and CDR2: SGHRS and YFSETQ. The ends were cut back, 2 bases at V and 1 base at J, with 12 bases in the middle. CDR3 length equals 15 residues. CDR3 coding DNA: TGCGCCAGCAGCTTATTCGGGGGCGCGAACACTGAAGCTTTCTTT. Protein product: CASSLFGGANTEAFF.

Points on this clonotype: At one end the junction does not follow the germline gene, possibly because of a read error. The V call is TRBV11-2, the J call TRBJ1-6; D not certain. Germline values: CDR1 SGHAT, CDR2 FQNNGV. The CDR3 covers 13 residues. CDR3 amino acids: CASSVRMASPIHF. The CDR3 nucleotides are TGTGCCAGCAGCGTTCGAATGGCTTCACCCATCCACTTT.

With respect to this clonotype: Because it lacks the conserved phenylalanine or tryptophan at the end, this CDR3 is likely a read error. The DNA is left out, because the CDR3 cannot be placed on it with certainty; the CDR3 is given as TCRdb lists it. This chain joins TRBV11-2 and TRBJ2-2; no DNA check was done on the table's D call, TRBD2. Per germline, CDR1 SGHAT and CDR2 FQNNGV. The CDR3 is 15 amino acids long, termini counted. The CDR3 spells CASSLGVAGTGEPFL.

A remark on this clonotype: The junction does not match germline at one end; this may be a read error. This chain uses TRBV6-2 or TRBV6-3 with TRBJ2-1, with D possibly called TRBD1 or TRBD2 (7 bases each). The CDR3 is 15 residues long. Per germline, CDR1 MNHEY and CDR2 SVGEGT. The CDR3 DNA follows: TGTGCCAGCAGGGGGGAGGGACAGCGGTACAAAGAGCAGTTCTTC. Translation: CASRGEGQRYKEQFF.

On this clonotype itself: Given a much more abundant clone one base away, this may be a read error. In DNA, the CDR3 is TGTGCCACCTGGGGAGTGACCCAGTACTTC. It is translated as CATWGVTQYF. The genes are TRBV10-3 and TRBJ2-5; possible D gene TRBD2, 5 bases. CDR1 and CDR2 from the germline V gene are ENHRY and SYGVKD. Trimming took off 10 bases at V and 7 bases at J, with 10 bases between the two ends. This CDR3 is 10 amino acids long.

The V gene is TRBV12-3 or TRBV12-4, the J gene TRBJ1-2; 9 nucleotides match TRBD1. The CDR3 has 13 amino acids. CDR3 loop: CVSSLTGGAGYTF. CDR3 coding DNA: TGTGTTAGCAGCCTAACAGGGGGCGCTGGCTACACCTTC.

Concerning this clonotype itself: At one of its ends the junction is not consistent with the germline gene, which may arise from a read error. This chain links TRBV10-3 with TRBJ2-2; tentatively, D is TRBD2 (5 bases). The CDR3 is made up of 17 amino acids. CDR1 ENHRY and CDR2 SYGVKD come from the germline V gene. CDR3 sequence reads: CAISGSFWESVAGEPFF. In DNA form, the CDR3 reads TGTGCCATCAGTGGGTCCTTTTGGGAGAGCGTCGCCGGGGAGCCGTTTTTT.

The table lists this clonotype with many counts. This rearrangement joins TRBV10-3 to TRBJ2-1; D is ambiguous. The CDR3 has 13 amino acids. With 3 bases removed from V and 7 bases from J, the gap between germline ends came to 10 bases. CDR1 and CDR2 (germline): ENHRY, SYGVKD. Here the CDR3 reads CAISDSAENEQFF. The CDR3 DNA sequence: TGTGCCATCAGTGACTCGGCGGAGAATGAGCAGTTCTTC.

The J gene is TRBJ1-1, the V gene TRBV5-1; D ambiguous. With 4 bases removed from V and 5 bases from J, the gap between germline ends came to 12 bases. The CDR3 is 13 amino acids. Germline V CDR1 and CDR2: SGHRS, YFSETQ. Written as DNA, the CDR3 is TGCGCCAGCAGCCGGGCGGGAATGACTGAAGCTTTCTTT. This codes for CASSRAGMTEAFF. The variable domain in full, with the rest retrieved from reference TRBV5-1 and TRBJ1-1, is KAGVTQTPRYLIKTRGQQVTLSCSPISGHRSVSWYQQTPGQGLQFLFEYFSETQRNKGNFPGRFSGRQFSNSRSEMNVSTLELGDSALYLCASSRAGMTEAFFGQGTRLTVV.

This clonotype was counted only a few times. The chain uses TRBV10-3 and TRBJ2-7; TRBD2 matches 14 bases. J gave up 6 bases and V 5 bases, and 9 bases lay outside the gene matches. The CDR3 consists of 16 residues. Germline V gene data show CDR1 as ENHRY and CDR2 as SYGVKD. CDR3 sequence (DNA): TGTGCCATCAGTTCGGGACTAGCGGGAGAAGGTGGCGAGCAGTACTTC. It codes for CAISSGLAGEGGEQYF.

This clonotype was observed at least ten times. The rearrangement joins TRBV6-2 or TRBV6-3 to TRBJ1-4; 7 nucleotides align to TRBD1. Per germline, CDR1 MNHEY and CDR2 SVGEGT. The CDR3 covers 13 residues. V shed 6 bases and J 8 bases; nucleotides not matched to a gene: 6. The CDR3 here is CASSQTGSEKLFF. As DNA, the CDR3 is TGTGCCAGCAGCCAGACAGGGAGCGAAAAACTGTTTTTT.

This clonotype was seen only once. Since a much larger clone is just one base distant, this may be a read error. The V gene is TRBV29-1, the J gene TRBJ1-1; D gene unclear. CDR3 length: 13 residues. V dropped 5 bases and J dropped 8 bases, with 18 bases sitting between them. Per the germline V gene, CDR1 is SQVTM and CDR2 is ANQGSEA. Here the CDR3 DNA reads TGCAGCGTTTTAAGGACCTTAGGCTCCGAAGCTTTCTTT. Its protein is CSVLRTLGSEAFF.

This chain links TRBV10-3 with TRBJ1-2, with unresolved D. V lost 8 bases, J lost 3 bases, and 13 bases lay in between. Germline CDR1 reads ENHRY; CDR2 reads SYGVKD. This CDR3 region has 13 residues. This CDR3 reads CAIQGPGHYGYTF. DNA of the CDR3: TGTGCCATCCAAGGGCCGGGTCACTATGGCTACACCTTC.

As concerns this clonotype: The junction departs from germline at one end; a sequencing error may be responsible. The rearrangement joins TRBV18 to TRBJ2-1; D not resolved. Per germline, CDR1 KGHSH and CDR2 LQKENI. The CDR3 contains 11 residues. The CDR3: CVSSDTNEQFF. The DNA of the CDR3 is TGTGTCAGCTCAGACACAAATGAGCAGTTCTTC.

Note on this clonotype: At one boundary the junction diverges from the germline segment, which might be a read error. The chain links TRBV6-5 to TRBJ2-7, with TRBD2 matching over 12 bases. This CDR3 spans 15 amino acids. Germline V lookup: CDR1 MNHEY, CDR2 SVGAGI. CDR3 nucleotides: TGTGCCAGCAGATGTCTAGCGGGAGGGCCCTACGAGCTGTACTTC. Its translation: CASRCLAGGPYELYF.

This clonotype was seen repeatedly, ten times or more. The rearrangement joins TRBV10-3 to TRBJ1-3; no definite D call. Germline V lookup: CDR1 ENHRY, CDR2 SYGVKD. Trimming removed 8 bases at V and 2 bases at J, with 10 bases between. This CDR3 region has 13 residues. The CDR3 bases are TGTGCCATCCAAAGGACGGCTGGAAACACCATATATTTT. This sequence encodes CAIQRTAGNTIYF.

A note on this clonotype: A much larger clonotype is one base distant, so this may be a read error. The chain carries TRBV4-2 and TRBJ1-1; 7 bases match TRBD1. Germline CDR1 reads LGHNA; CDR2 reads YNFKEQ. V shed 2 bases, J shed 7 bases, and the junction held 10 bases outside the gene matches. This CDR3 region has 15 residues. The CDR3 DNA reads TGTGCCAGCAGCCAACGACAGGGCCAAGGCATTGAAGCTTTCTTT. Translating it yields CASSQRQGQGIEAFF.

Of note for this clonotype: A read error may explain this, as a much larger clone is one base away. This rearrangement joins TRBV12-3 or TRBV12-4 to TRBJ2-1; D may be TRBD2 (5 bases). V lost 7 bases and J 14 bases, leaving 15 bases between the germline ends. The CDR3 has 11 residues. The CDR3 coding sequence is TGTGCCAGCATAGCGAGCTTCGAAAAGTTCTTC. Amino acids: CASIASFEKFF.

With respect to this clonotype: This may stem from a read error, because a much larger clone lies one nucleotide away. The chain's CDR3 is CASSEFGTLHEQYF. The CDR3 DNA follows: TGCGCCAGCAGTGAGTTTGGAACCCTTCACGAGCAGTACTTC. This chain joins TRBV10-2 and TRBJ2-7; D call uncertain. This CDR3 contains 14 residues. The V gene lost 1 base and the J gene lost 5 bases, with 12 bases spanning the gap. CDR1 is WSHSY, CDR2 SAAADI, per germline.

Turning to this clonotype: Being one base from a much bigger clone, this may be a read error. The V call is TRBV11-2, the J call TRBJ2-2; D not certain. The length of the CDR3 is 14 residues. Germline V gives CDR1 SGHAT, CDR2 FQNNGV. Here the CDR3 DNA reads TGTGCCAGCGGCTTAGACCCGAGCACCGGGGAGCTGTTTTTT. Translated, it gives CASGLDPSTGELFF.

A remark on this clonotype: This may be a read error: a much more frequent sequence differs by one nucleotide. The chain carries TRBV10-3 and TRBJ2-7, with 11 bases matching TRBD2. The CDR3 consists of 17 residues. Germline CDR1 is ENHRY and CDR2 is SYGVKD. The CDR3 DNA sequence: TGTGCCATCAGTGAGTCGAAGGGGACTAGCGGCACCTACGAGCGGTACTTC. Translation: CAISESKGTSGTYERYF.